This T cell receptor (beta chain) was sequenced for a study of beta chain features in type 1 diabetes. Study-level results: Researchers report that Type 1 diabetes patients had moderately but significantly shorter TCRB CDR3s across all four CD4+ subsets. VDJ junctions from type 1 diabetes patients carried fewer insertions and larger deletions.

The isolated RNA, all of it, was reverse transcribed, so expressed TCRB transcripts were what got sequenced. It was found that naive, central memory and regulatory T cell samples averaged around 3.8 million reads. Assay: immunoSEQ multiplex PCR; the TCRdb copy retains only in-frame clones and omits some. The sample has under 350,000 clones; 7% to 9% are singletons. Germline trimming cut 4 bases from V and 0 bases from J; bases unmatched to any gene: 13. The CDR3 is made up of 19 amino acids. The germline CDR1 and CDR2 sequences are SGHRS and YFSETQ. Only a few counts were recorded for this clone. Its matching antigen is unknown.

This sequence originates from a woman under 30 in good health. The genes are TRBV5-1 and TRBJ2-3; 11 bases are a match to TRBD2. Sequenced input: central memory CD4+ T cells from blood. CDR3 in DNA: TGCGCCAGCAGCCCGCGTCCCATTACTAGCGGGGGCAGCACAGATACGCAGTATTTT. Translated: CASSPRPITSGGSTDTQYF.